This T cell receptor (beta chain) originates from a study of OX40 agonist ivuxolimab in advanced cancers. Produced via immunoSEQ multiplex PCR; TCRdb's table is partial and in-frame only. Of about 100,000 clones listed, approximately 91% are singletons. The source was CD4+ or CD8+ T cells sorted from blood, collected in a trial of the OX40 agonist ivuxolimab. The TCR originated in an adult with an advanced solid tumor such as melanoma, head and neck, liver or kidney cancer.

CDR3 nucleotides: TGTGCCAGCAGCTTTTCCTACACAGATACGCAGTATTTT. It is translated as CASSFSYTDTQYF. V usage is TRBV11-3 and J usage is TRBJ2-3; D call uncertain. Germline CDR1 is SGHNT and CDR2 is YENEEA. This CDR3 contains 13 residues. Trimming removed 3 bases at V and 2 bases at J, with 6 bases between.